Here is one T cell receptor (beta chain) with its context. This entry comes from a study of blood T cell repertoires in COVID-19. The wider study: T cells, B-cell-depleted T cells, or PBMCs supplied cDNA or gDNA.

Self-reported history from a screening survey and questionnaire set each donor's cohort. Germline-derived CDR1 and CDR2 are SQVTM and ANQGSEA. The V and J ends lost 1 base and 5 bases respectively, with 14 bases between them. CDR3 length: 14 residues. Profiling relied on immunoSEQ multiplex PCR, and the TCRdb table lists in-frame clones only, not all of them. The sample has approximately 490,000 clones; about 90% are singletons. Sequences were obtained from PBMCs or T cells enriched from blood (not recorded which). The chain joins TRBV29-1 to TRBJ1-2, with D perhaps TRBD1 (6 bases). The TCR sequence derives from a woman aged 18-35 years who had recovered from COVID-19. Here the CDR3 DNA reads TGCAGCGTTGAAGGGTCCGGGACAATTTATGGCTACACCTTC. Amino acid sequence: CSVEGSGTIYGYTF.